The clone carrying this T cell receptor beta chain was seen more than once but under ten times. Its target is not known. The data were obtained in a study of T-cell reconstitution after alpha-beta-depleted transplantation in children. Unique molecular identifiers were used to barcode this TCRbeta library. One entry per CDR3 protein, called by TCRdb with MiXCR from the PCR reads. The sample has some 300,000 distinct CDR3 sequences, almost 8% seen once. Study findings and constraints: Newly generated T cells supplied most T-cell counts and diversity one year post-transplant. Surviving thymic progenitors and recipient T cells were the source of high TCRbeta diversity at day 60 in some patients.

This TCR came from a female patient under 10 years old who had a stem cell transplant for Fanconi anemia, so the T cells may come from the graft donor. Here the sequenced sample was peripheral blood, taken 360 days after TCRalphabeta/CD19-depleted stem cell transplant.

The CDR3: CASSRGAGGGYGYTF. CDR3 nucleotides: TGCGCCAGCAGCCGAGGTGCTGGGGGGGGCTATGGCTACACCTTC. This chain links TRBV4-3 with TRBJ1-2; TRBD1 is a possible D gene (5 bases). The CDR3 has 15 amino acids. V lost 4 bases and J 4 bases, leaving 16 bases between the germline ends. CDR1 LGHNA and CDR2 YSLEER come from the germline V gene.